This TCR beta chain was sequenced in a study of shared clonotypes between healthy human individuals (dated by TCRdb to about 2020). With respect to the entire study: The cohort comprised two women and a few men aged 18 to 49 years. For each donor, three plates each were used for CD4 naive and CD4 memory, two plates were used for CD8 naive, and one plate was used for CD8 memory. To estimate repertoire size and how much clonotypes are shared between individuals, the study performed deep sequencing of blood TCR repertoires from a few healthy adults. To increase sequencing depth and limit assay-specific biases, different laboratories used diverse techniques to prepare libraries and sequence TCR repertoires. Leukapheresis yielded between about 0.94 and 9 billion PBMCs per donor.

Results the study describes overall, beyond this receptor: Rarefaction of sorted-subset datasets indicated incomplete sequencing despite the large sequencing depth. Across a few donors, roughly 5.1% of naive CD4, roughly 3.8% of naive CD8, approximately 2.5% of memory CD4, and roughly 0.41% of memory CD8 clonotypes were shared. Because the study included only a small number of donors, the genetic and exposure-history diversity represented was limited. Only blood was sampled, and tissue TCR repertoires likely differ from those in blood. Pairwise subsampling led to the expectation that sequencing depth would affect the degree of clonotype sharing among donors. Compared with non-shared clonotypes, clonotypes shared by all four sorted-subset donors had higher generation probabilities. Larger estimated clonotype richness was generally found for naive subsets than for memory subsets.

A note on this clone: Which antigen it targets is not known. The input lacks base qualities; no much larger clone sits a single base away.

CDR1 and CDR2, per the germline V gene, are MNHEY and SVGAGI. V is cut back by 4 bases and J by 6 bases, with 5 bases in the junction unmatched. Counted from cysteine to phenylalanine, this CDR3 has 13 amino acids. This entry keeps only the CDR3 DNA: 39 bases, framed from base 1. The donors were healthy, HIV-negative adults with no recently reported acute infections or vaccinations. Every donor was a Caucasian adult residing in Nashville, Tennessee, USA. CD8 memory samples were composed of magnetically selected CD45RO+ cells combined with CCR7-negative CD45RA+ effector memory (TemRA) cells. Blood was obtained by leukapheresis, after which PBMCs were separated by Ficoll-Histopaque density gradient centrifugation and cryopreserved in liquid nitrogen vapor phase. Purity and quantity of every magnetically sorted T cell population were checked by analytical flow cytometry. Genomic DNA was isolated from each sorted fraction and quantified by UV absorbance on a Nanodrop 2000c.

Using the deep immunoSEQ assay, multiplex PCR amplified TCR CDR3 regions from genomic DNA. Extracted genomic DNA from each cell subset was spread evenly across all wells of several immunoSEQ 96-well plates, with each plate serving as a replicate. Each replicate PCR for sorted subsets received roughly 200 ng genomic DNA, equal to about 30,000 T cell genomes. The purified libraries were quantified using a Qubit 3.0 fluorometer, sized with a Bioanalyzer 2100, and then quantified again using the KAPA Library Quantification kit. Each immunoSEQ 96-well plate was sequenced on its own single-read 150-cycle Illumina NextSeq 550 flow cell. The authors processed their data as follows. The immunoSEQ output contained only junctional sequences without quality scores, so filtering could not match that applied to full-length reads. To assign V/J genes and CDR3, sequences were annotated against IMGT germline references using PyIR, a Python wrapper for IgBLAST v1.9. Reads with weak V/J assignments (E-value above 1e-6), missing CDR3, stop codons, out-of-frame junctions, or ambiguous translated residues were removed. V3J clonotypes were defined by identical inferred V gene, J gene, and CDR3 amino acid sequence. Percentage overlap between repertoires was calculated by dividing the number of shared unique clonotypes by the size of the smaller repertoire. Repertoire richness was assessed with RTK rarefaction, the Chao1 estimator, and Recon v2.1 estimates of unobserved clonotypes. Generation probabilities for all TCRbeta clonotypes obtained by the gDNA method from a handful of donors were computed using OLGA. The immuneACCESS repertoire file appears here via TCRdb, limited to in-frame rearrangements. These files lack a portion of the clones; in checked studies, under half of the deficit traces to unresolved V genes, and the cause of the others is not known. Clone size and the V and J calls come from that table; the DNA yielded D and trimming. This sample lists about 110,000 clones; around 68% were detected once. The top ten clones comprise approximately 23% of the sample.

Recombination connected TRBV6-5 to TRBJ1-2; TRBD1 fits 7 bases in the junction. The receptor was derived from a woman aged 25 to 39 in good health. Sequencing was carried out using memory CD8+ T cells sorted from blood. What the cell subset or site label conveys for this sample: CD45RO+ cells pooled with CCR7-negative TemRA cells. The CDR3 protein sequence reads: CASSSGTVNGYTF. The nucleotide sequence is given as TGTGCCAGCAGTTCCGGGACAGTTAATGGCTACACCTTC.